Given below is one T cell receptor (beta chain) in context. Its antigen is currently not known. Base qualities are not provided; no much larger clone lies one nucleotide away. Reading the label with the study, this specimen's time point is: about 28 days (+/-7) after the second vaccine dose. Because spike-specific TCR depth and breadth did not differ between the two schedules, AZD1222 recipients who got a second dose at roughly 4 weeks were pooled with those who got a second dose at roughly 12 weeks. The vaccinee samples were drawn from two UK trials, COV001 and COV002, one of which was a single-blind randomized controlled phase 2/3 trial testing AZD1222 (ChAdOx1 nCoV-19) in healthy adults. For TCRbeta chain sequencing, PBMC samples were collected from trial participants at day 0 and at day 28 after the second dose. The sample is drawn from a study of T cell responses to AZD1222 COVID-19 vaccine listed by TCRdb under 2021. Background for the entire study: A total of 230 to 250 trial participants underwent TCR sequencing, of whom about 210 received two doses of AZD1222 and some 25 received two doses of the MenACWY control vaccine. Trial participants were enrolled by age into subgroups of 18-55, 56-69 and 70-plus years, and around 140, 26 and 57 TCR-sequenced participants, respectively, were included in these subgroups.

The research as a whole found: The whole spike protein was spanned by vaccine-associated CD4 TCRs, and dominant responses were seen in regions 160-218 and 743-854. Most participants were white British and females outnumbered males, and the authors suggested that clonal diversity may have been underestimated. Because no samples from the day 14 peak response were available, repertoires could be characterized only after the peak T cell response. Only six AZD1222 recipients were SARS-CoV-2 seropositive at baseline, limiting conclusions about previously exposed vaccinees. Spike-specific TCR breadth and depth rose significantly after two AZD1222 doses compared with day 0 and with MenACWY recipients. Reportedly, almost half of the unique spike-specific TCRs recognized epitopes lying outside the regions that are mutated in the B.1.351 and B.1.1.7 variants. The 56-69-year group was small, and its depth increase did not reach significance, likely because of low power.

The CDR3 regions of human TCRbeta chains were analyzed by immunosequencing. On the study's bioinformatics: TCRs in the repertoires were compared against a reference library of SARS-CoV-2-specific TCRs that had been generated with the MIRA antigen-specificity platform. Breadth was defined as the fraction of unique TCRs that were SARS-CoV-2-associated. Depth was defined as the fraction of total T cells that were SARS-CoV-2-associated. Using the MIRA data, each spike-specific TCR was assigned both to the spike region to which the TCR was reactive and to a CD4 or CD8 class. Log10-transformed breadth and depth values were compared by one-way ANOVA with Sidak's multiple comparisons tests. This immuneACCESS table, as held by TCRdb, lists in-frame sequences with V and J called but not all clones. Of the missing ones, under half trace to an unresolved V gene in checked studies; the others have no known cause. V and J calls and clone size follow that table, whereas D and trimming were derived from the DNA. The sample yields about 82,000 clones; around four fifths were counted once. 1.3% of the sample belongs to the ten largest clones.

The CDR3 has 16 amino acids, counting the end cysteine and phenylalanine. Only the CDR3 DNA is retained, 48 bases long and in frame from the first base. Here the chain combines TRBV21-1 and TRBJ2-5; the D call of TRBD2 is as the table states it, not checked on the DNA. TRBV21-1 is an annotated pseudogene. The sequencing used peripheral blood, collected 28 days after the second AZD1222 dose. This TCR was recovered from an adult who received the AZD1222 COVID-19 vaccine. At the DNA level, the sequence is TGTGCCAGCAGCAAAGAAAAGGGAGGTGGACAAGAGACCCAGTACTTC. Its coded protein is CASSKEKGGGQETQYF.